This entry lists 28 T cell receptor beta chains sequenced from one sample in a study of PD-L1 blockade in urothelial cancer. Time point meaning: pretreatment peripheral blood. This table comes from immunoSEQ multiplex PCR, and its TCRdb copy is limited to in-frame clones, with some not included. The table has 45,000 or so clones, around nine tenths seen once. Sequencing used PBMCs, obtained around atezolizumab (anti-PD-L1) treatment. The receptors come from a donor aged 40 or older with urothelial cancer.

J is TRBJ1-1 and V is TRBV7-9; no firm D call. V was trimmed by 1 base and J by 1 base, leaving 7 bases between them. Germline V CDR1 and CDR2: SEHNR, FQNEAQ (reference sequence). The CDR3 spans 14 residues. This CDR3 is CASSLGAGNTEAFF. The CDR3 nucleotides are TGTGCCAGCAGCTTAGGGGCCGGGAACACTGAAGCTTTCTTT. The entire variable domain, with the rest obtained from reference TRBV7-9 and TRBJ1-1, is as follows: DTGVSQNPRHKITKRGQNVTFRCDPISEHNRLYWYRQTLGQGPEFLTYFQNEAQLEKSRLLSDRFSAERPKGSFSTLEIQRTEQGDSAMYLCASSLGAGNTEAFFGQGTRLTVV.

This clone was seen only once. This rearrangement joins TRBV18 to TRBJ2-7, with a possible D match to TRBD2 (5 bases). V dropped 3 bases and J dropped 0 bases, with 12 bases sitting between them. The germline gives CDR1 KGHSH, CDR2 LQKENI. The CDR3 length is 15 residues. The CDR3 DNA reads as TGTGCCAGCTCACCGCCGGGATCCAACTCCTACGAGCAGTACTTC. Encoded protein: CASSPPGSNSYEQYF.

This chain links TRBV12-5 with TRBJ1-1; TRBD1 is a possible D gene (6 bases). The CDR3 sequence is 14 residues long. Germline V gene data show CDR1 as LGHNT and CDR2 as FRNRAP. V was shortened by 7 bases and J by 4 bases, with 16 bases between the two germline ends. The CDR3 protein is CASAPDSRRTEAFF. The CDR3, as DNA: TGTGCTAGTGCCCCGGACAGCCGGCGCACTGAAGCTTTCTTT.

The chain carries TRBV5-1 and TRBJ1-1; D may be TRBD1 (6 bases). Germline loops: CDR1 SGHRS, CDR2 YFSETQ. This CDR3 spans 14 amino acids. V gave up 6 bases and J gave up 0 bases, with 12 bases separating them. For the CDR3, the DNA is TGCGCCAGCACGAAAACAGGGTTGAACACTGAAGCTTTCTTT. Amino acids: CASTKTGLNTEAFF.

The genes are TRBV6-5 and TRBJ2-5, with 8 bases aligning to TRBD2. Unmatched junction bases numbered 7, after V lost 5 bases and J lost 5 bases. The germline CDR1 and CDR2 sequences are MNHEY and SVGAGI. This CDR3 has 14 amino acids. DNA for the CDR3: TGTGCCAGCAGTGGAGCGGGAGCGGGGGAGACCCAGTACTTC. It encodes CASSGAGAGETQYF.

The chain combines TRBV30 with TRBJ2-6; D gene uncertain. CDR1 is GTSNPN, CDR2 SVGIG, per germline (reference sequence). The CDR3 spans 15 residues. The V and J ends lost 4 bases and 0 bases respectively, with 10 bases between them. CDR3 loop: CAWMRRSSGANVLTF. The CDR3 nucleotides read TGTGCCTGGATGCGCCGTTCCTCTGGGGCCAACGTCCTGACTTTC.

The chain uses TRBV6-5 and TRBJ2-3; D ambiguous. Trimming left V 6 bases short and J 1 base short, with 11 bases between. The germline V gene encodes CDR1 MNHEY and CDR2 SVGAGI. This CDR3 contains 14 residues. The CDR3 DNA is TGTGCCAGCAGCCCCGACGCGGGCACAGATACGCAGTATTTT. Its translation is CASSPDAGTDTQYF.

The V and J genes are TRBV11-3 and TRBJ2-3, with 7 nucleotides matching TRBD2. J was trimmed by 0 bases and V by 5 bases; bases with no gene match: 5. The CDR3 runs 15 residues. Looked up from germline, CDR1 is SGHNT and CDR2 is YENEEA. CDR3 sequence (DNA): TGTGCCAGCAGCGCCGGGAGGACGAGCACAGATACGCAGTATTTT. Translation: CASSAGRTSTDTQYF.

The chain links TRBV29-1 to TRBJ1-1; tentatively, D is TRBD1 (6 bases). The V end lost 4 bases, the J end lost 6 bases, and 9 bases lay between the germline ends. In germline, CDR1 is SQVTM, CDR2 ANQGSEA. This CDR3 is 11 amino acids long. The CDR3 nucleotides read TGCAGCGTTGCGGGGGGCCCTGAAGCTTTCTTT. Its translation: CSVAGGPEAFF.

In its sample, this clone was seen a few times. The chain uses TRBV6-1 and TRBJ2-7; D unclear. CDR1 is MNHNS and CDR2 is SASEGT in the germline V gene. The ends were cut back, 1 base at V and 2 bases at J, with 9 bases in the middle. The CDR3 has 14 residues. The DNA for the CDR3 is TGTGCCAGCAGTGAAGTTGGCGGTGCCTACGAGCAGTACTTC. It codes for CASSEVGGAYEQYF.

This clone has just a few counts. The chain couples TRBV30 to TRBJ2-2, with 13 nucleotides matching TRBD2. The CDR3 loop spans 14 amino acids. V shed 6 bases and J 8 bases; nucleotides not matched to a gene: 6. Per germline, CDR1 GTSNPN and CDR2 SVGIG (reference sequence). CDR3 in DNA: TGTGCCTGTCGACTAGCGGGAGGCCGGGGGGAGCTGTTTTTT. It codes for CACRLAGGRGELFF.

The rearrangement joins TRBV10-3 to TRBJ1-3; TRBD1 matches at 7 bases. The CDR3 has 15 amino acids. After removal of 6 bases from V and 0 bases from J, the junction contained 5 bases not matched to a gene. Germline CDR1 ENHRY, CDR2 SYGVKD. The CDR3 DNA reads TGTGCCATCAGGTCCGGGACAGCCTCTGGAAACACCATATATTTT. This encodes CAIRSGTASGNTIYF.

V and J are TRBV9 and TRBJ2-5, with 8 bases matching TRBD2. The CDR3 runs 16 residues. Germline values: CDR1 SGDLS, CDR2 YYNGEE. J lost 5 bases, V lost 0 bases, and 9 bases had no gene match. Here the CDR3 DNA reads TGTGCCAGCAGCGTAGTTCCAGCGGGAGCTCGCGAGACCCAGTACTTC. Translating it yields CASSVVPAGARETQYF. Filled out from reference TRBV9 and TRBJ2-5, the complete variable domain reads DSGVTQTPKHLITATGQRVTLRCSPRSGDLSVYWYQQSLDQGLQFLIQYYNGEERAKGNILERFSAQQFPDLHSELNLSSLELGDSALYFCASSVVPAGARETQYFGPGTRLLVL.

This clone was counted between two and nine times. This chain uses TRBV7-9 with TRBJ2-7; D remains ambiguous. The CDR3 length is 13 residues. Germline V gene data show CDR1 as SEHNR and CDR2 as FQNEAQ (reference sequence). Between the trimmed V and J ends, which lost 1 base and 3 bases, there was a span of 7 bases. CDR3 coding DNA: TGTGCCAGCAGCTTAGGGCAGGTCTACGAGCAGTACTTC. Its translation is CASSLGQVYEQYF.

This chain uses TRBV2 with TRBJ1-5, with D perhaps TRBD1 (5 bases). This CDR3 spans 14 amino acids. The germline V gene encodes CDR1 SNHLY and CDR2 FYNNEI. The V gene lost 3 bases and the J gene lost 4 bases, with 10 bases spanning the gap. In DNA form, the CDR3 reads TGTGCCAGCAGTGATGGGCGGGGGAATCAGCCCCAGCATTTT. Encoded protein: CASSDGRGNQPQHF.

There are a few counts of this clone. CDR3 in amino acids: CASTGTAQETQYF. The CDR3 DNA sequence: TGTGCCAGCACGGGGACAGCCCAAGAGACCCAGTACTTC. The chain joins TRBV11-3 to TRBJ2-5; 7 bases line up with TRBD1. V was clipped by 7 bases and J by 1 base; unmatched bases: 3. The CDR3 is 13 residues long. Germline V gives CDR1 SGHNT, CDR2 YENEEA.

This rearrangement joins TRBV30 to TRBJ2-7; D remains unclear. With 5 bases removed from V and 3 bases from J, the gap between germline ends came to 8 bases. The CDR3 is made up of 11 amino acids. Germline assignment: CDR1 GTSNPN and CDR2 SVGIG (reference sequence). The CDR3 nucleotides read TGTGCCTGGGGCAGAAACTACGAGCAGTACTTC. Its protein product is CAWGRNYEQYF.

This sequence joins TRBV5-5 and TRBJ1-2; D unresolved. The CDR3 is made up of 16 amino acids. Looked up from germline, CDR1 is SGHKS and CDR2 is YYEKEE (reference sequence). V lost 5 bases to trimming and J lost 1 base, with 18 bases between them. The CDR3 loop reads CASRGGPRPNNYGYTF. CDR3 nucleotide sequence: TGTGCCAGCAGGGGAGGGCCCCGACCAAATAACTATGGCTACACCTTC.

This clone was observed a few times. The chain carries TRBV19 and TRBJ1-5, with D uncertain. CDR3 size: 15 residues. V shed 1 base and J shed 0 bases, with 7 bases lying between them. Germline V gives CDR1 LNHDA, CDR2 SQIVND (reference sequence). The CDR3 DNA reads as TGTGCCAGTAGTATAGTGCGTCATAGCAATCAGCCCCAGCATTTT. It is translated as CASSIVRHSNQPQHF.

DNA for the CDR3: TGTGCCAGCAGTGATTGGAGTAACTATGGCTACACCTTC. Residues: CASSDWSNYGYTF. The rearrangement links TRBV2 to TRBJ1-2; D gene unclear. V was cut by 3 bases and J by 1 base, with 6 bases left in between. The CDR3 runs to 13 residues. Germline CDR1 and CDR2: SNHLY and FYNNEI.

The V and J genes are TRBV5-5 and TRBJ1-2; 10 bases map to TRBD1. CDR3 length equals 15 residues. In germline, CDR1 is SGHKS, CDR2 YYEKEE (reference sequence). After removal of 2 bases from V and 3 bases from J, the junction contained 4 bases not matched to a gene. The CDR3 DNA follows: TGTGCCAGCAGCTTAAGACAGGGGGCCGACTATGGCTACACCTTC. It yields the protein CASSLRQGADYGYTF. Looking up the rest from reference TRBV5-5 and TRBJ1-2 gives the full variable domain: DAGVTQSPTHLIKTRGQQVTLRCSPISGHKSVSWYQQVLGQGPQFIFQYYEKEERGRGNFPDRFSARQFPNYSSELNVNALLLGDSALYLCASSLRQGADYGYTFGSGTRLTVV.

This sequence joins TRBV7-2 and TRBJ2-7; 9 nucleotides match TRBD2. CDR3 size: 13 residues. V dropped 5 bases and J dropped 7; count of bases not matched to a gene: 6. Germline CDR1 is SGHTA and CDR2 is FQGNSA. The CDR3 spells CASSPALAGEQYF. The CDR3 DNA reads TGTGCCAGCAGCCCGGCCCTAGCGGGGGAGCAGTACTTC.

The rearrangement links TRBV30 to TRBJ2-3; TRBD2 agrees at 7 bases. V gave up 2 bases and J gave up 6 bases; unmatched junction bases: 8. The CDR3 totals 14 residues. CDR1 is GTSNPN, CDR2 SVGIG, per germline (reference sequence). Here the CDR3 reads CAWSSSGRGDTQYF. CDR3 sequence (DNA): TGTGCCTGGAGTTCTTCAGGGCGGGGGGATACGCAGTATTTT.

This clone came up once. The chain combines TRBV7-2 with TRBJ2-2; D not resolved. Germline V gene data show CDR1 as SGHTA and CDR2 as FQGNSA. The CDR3 totals 13 residues. Trimming removed 5 bases at V and 5 bases at J, with 9 bases between. CDR3 in amino acids: CASSHPGTGELFF. The CDR3 DNA reads as TGTGCCAGCAGCCACCCCGGGACCGGGGAGCTGTTTTTT.

The V gene is TRBV19, the J gene TRBJ2-3, with D perhaps TRBD1 (6 bases). The CDR3 is 13 amino acids. Germline assignment: CDR1 LNHDA and CDR2 SQIVND (reference sequence). Trimming took off 5 bases at V and 8 bases at J, with 14 bases between the two ends. The CDR3 region is CASSQGLRGTQYF. The DNA of the CDR3 is TGTGCCAGTAGTCAAGGACTCAGGGGTACGCAGTATTTT.

In this sample, this clone turned up once. The chain recombines TRBV9 with TRBJ1-1; 8 positions agree with TRBD1. The germline gives CDR1 SGDLS, CDR2 YYNGEE. With V trimmed by 0 bases and J by 0 bases, 7 bases remained unmatched. The CDR3 consists of 17 residues. CDR3 DNA sequence: TGTGCCAGCAGCGTAGCCGGGACAGGCCTCCTGAACACTGAAGCTTTCTTT. Translating gives CASSVAGTGLLNTEAFF.

The rearrangement uses TRBV6-5 and TRBJ2-5; 7 nucleotides match TRBD1. V lost 5 bases to trimming and J lost 7 bases; unmatched junction nucleotides: 10. The CDR3 spans 14 residues. Looked up from germline, CDR1 is MNHEY and CDR2 is SVGAGI. CDR3 nucleotide sequence: TGTGCCAGCAGTACGCGGACAGGTGCGGGGACCCAGTACTTC. Its translation is CASSTRTGAGTQYF.

The chain uses TRBV6-4 and TRBJ2-1; 10 bases map to TRBD2. V lost 3 bases and J lost 10; bases outside the gene matches: 6. CDR1 is MRHNA, CDR2 SNTAGT, per germline. This CDR3 is 14 amino acids long. The CDR3, as DNA: TGTGCCAGCAGTGAGGCTAGCGGGAGTAACGAGCAGTTCTTC. This codes for CASSEASGSNEQFF.